This entry features one T cell receptor beta chain sequence. CDR3 length: 16 residues. Germline lookup yields CDR1 SGHVS and CDR2 FQNEAQ. V dropped 5 bases and J dropped 11; count of bases not matched to a gene: 17. This sample was taken from a study of T cell changes during pregnancy in multiple sclerosis. Produced via immunoSEQ multiplex PCR; TCRdb's table is partial and in-frame only. Of about 84,000 clones in the sample, approximately 94% were seen once. This rearrangement joins TRBV7-8 to TRBJ1-5, with 8 nucleotides matching TRBD1. The clonotype comes from a female donor with multiple sclerosis, enrolled in a pregnancy study. Sequencing used peripheral blood, obtained in the third trimester of pregnancy. CDR3 DNA sequence: TGTGCCAGCAGCCCCAAGGTTGGACAGGGAAAGGGGGCCCAGCATTTT. This gives the protein CASSPKVGQGKGAQHF.